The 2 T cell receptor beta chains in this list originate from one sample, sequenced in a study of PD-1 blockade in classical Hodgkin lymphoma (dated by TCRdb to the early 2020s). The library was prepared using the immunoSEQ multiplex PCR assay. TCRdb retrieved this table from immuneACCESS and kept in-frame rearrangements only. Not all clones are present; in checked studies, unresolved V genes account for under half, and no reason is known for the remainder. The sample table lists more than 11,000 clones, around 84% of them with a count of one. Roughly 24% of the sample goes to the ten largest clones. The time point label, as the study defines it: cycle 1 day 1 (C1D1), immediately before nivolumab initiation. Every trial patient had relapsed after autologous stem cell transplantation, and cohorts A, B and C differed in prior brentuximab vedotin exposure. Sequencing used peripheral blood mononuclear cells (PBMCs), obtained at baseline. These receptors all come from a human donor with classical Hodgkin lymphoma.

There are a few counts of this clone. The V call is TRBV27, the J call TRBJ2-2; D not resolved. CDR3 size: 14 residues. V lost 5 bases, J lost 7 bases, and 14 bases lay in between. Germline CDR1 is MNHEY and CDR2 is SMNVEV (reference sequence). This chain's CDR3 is CASSPGYTNGELFF. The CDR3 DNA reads TGTGCCAGCAGTCCGGGCTACACAAACGGGGAGCTGTTTTTT.

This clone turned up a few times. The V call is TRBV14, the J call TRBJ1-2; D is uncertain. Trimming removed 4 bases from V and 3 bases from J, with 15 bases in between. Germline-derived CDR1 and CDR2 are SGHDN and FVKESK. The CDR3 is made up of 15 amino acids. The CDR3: CASSLDTSADYGYTF. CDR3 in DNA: TGTGCCAGCAGCCTCGACACCTCTGCAGACTATGGCTACACCTTC. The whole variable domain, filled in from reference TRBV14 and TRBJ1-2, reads EAGVTQFPSHSVIEKGQTVTLRCDPISGHDNLYWYRRVMGKEIKFLLHFVKESKQDESGMPNNRFLAERTGGTYSTLKVQPAELEDSGVYFCASSLDTSADYGYTFGSGTRLTVV.